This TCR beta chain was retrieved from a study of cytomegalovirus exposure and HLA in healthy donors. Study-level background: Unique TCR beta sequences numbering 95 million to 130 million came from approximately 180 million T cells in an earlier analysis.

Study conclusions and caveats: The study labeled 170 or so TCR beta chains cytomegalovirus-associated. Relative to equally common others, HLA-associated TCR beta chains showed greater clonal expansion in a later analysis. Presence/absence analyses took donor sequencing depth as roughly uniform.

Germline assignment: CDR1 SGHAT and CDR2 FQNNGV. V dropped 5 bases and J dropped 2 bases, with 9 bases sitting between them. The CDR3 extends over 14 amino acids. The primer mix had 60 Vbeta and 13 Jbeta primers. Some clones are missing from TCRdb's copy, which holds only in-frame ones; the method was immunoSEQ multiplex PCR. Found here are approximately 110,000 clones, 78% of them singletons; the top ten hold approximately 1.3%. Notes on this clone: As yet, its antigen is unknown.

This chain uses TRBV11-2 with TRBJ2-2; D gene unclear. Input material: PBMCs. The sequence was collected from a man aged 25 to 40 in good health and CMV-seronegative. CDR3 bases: TGTGCCAGCAGCCCGTTACTCAACACCGGGGAGCTGTTTTTT. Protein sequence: CASSPLLNTGELFF.